This is a list of T cell receptor beta chains from one sample in a study of blood T cell repertoires in COVID-19. Profiled with immunoSEQ multiplex PCR; TCRdb holds only in-frame clones, not every one. The sample records roughly 200,000 clones, around 82% being singletons. Sequencing was done on a sample of peripheral blood. Receptor source: a man aged 50 to 60 with active or convalescent COVID-19. CDR3s include the opening cysteine and the closing phenylalanine or tryptophan. The D gene is left open where the match is weak.

CDR3aa	v_gene	j_gene	d_gene
CASSELAGGTGELFF	TRBV2	TRBJ2-2	TRBD2
CASSLYPPGQNPSYEQYF	TRBV7-3	TRBJ2-7	.
CASSILAVEETQYF	TRBV18	TRBJ2-5	.
CASSSPGVEKLFF	TRBV5-6	TRBJ1-4	.
CASSPGTSGLYEQYF	TRBV18	TRBJ2-7	TRBD2
CASSQLWTGNTEAFF	TRBV14	TRBJ1-1	TRBD1
CSVAGGDYGYTF	TRBV29-1	TRBJ1-2	.
CASSERGGSYEQYF	TRBV2	TRBJ2-7	.
CASSSGNGQYF	TRBV7-9	TRBJ2-7	.
CASSPRTGIGELFF	TRBV27	TRBJ2-2	TRBD1
CASSSRTSGGLHSNEQFF	TRBV7-2	TRBJ2-1	TRBD2
CASSLRGGDSYEQYF	TRBV7-9	TRBJ2-7	.
CASTSRGGWYEQYF	TRBV6-5	TRBJ2-7	.
CAIRAAGNNQPQHF	TRBV10-3	TRBJ1-5	.
CASRGDRGKEQYF	TRBV19	TRBJ2-7	TRBD1
CASTPPGRVYEQYF	TRBV28	TRBJ2-7	.
CASSYTGRRVMNTEAFF	TRBV6-2/TRBV6-3	TRBJ1-1	.
CASSLEQGKDEQYF	TRBV5-1	TRBJ2-7	.
CASSSMSGADTQYF	TRBV6-5	TRBJ2-3	.
CASSWRAPSDKLFF	TRBV27	TRBJ1-4	.
CASSEGQGGQWSPLHF	TRBV2	TRBJ1-6	TRBD1
CASSSNYVYEQYF	TRBV6-2/TRBV6-3	TRBJ2-7	.
CASSTYRGNQPQHF	TRBV6-2/TRBV6-3	TRBJ1-5	.
CASTTNTEAFF	TRBV5-5	TRBJ1-1	.
CASRYGTVNTEAFF	TRBV6-2/TRBV6-3	TRBJ1-1	TRBD1
CASSQFGGNGEQYF	TRBV6-6	TRBJ2-7	TRBD2
CASSPGQGLSPLHF	TRBV5-8	TRBJ1-6	.
CASSPGSSGANVLTF	TRBV11-2	TRBJ2-6	.
CASSLSAAGTSGYTF	TRBV28	TRBJ1-2	.
CASSQDSRLAAYEQYF	TRBV14	TRBJ2-7	TRBD2
CASSPRTGASTDTQYF	TRBV19	TRBJ2-3	TRBD1
CASSSVQGFHYNSPLHF	TRBV9	TRBJ1-6	.
CAWRGTSSYEQYF	TRBV30	TRBJ2-7	.
CAWTRRSRVADGYTF	TRBV30	TRBJ1-2	.
CASSLTAGRTDTQYF	TRBV7-9	TRBJ2-3	.
CATSKDSTFYNEQFF	TRBV15	TRBJ2-1	.